This record covers a single T cell receptor (beta chain). Its antigen is not yet known. Base qualities are not at hand, and no much larger clone is one base apart. V is trimmed back by 4 bases and J by 1 base, and the junction contains 6 bases that no gene match accounts for. CDR1 SGHNT and CDR2 YYREEE are derived from the germline V gene (reference sequence). Reading from cysteine to phenylalanine, the CDR3 counts 15 amino acids. Only the CDR3 portion is preserved as DNA: 45 bases, with reading frame beginning at the first base. TCRbeta CDR3 regions were amplified from genomic DNA by means of the immunoSEQ Assay, a bias-controlled multiplex PCR. As for the original processing: Within the assay, amplification of reference gene primers was used to estimate how many nucleated cells each sample contained. To quantify the absolute abundance of each unique TCRbeta CDR3 rearrangement, sequence reads were collapsed and filtered. For each sample, productive Simpson clonality was calculated by taking the square root of Simpson's diversity index across productive rearrangements. TCRdb obtained this table from immuneACCESS and retained in-frame rearrangements with V and J assigned. These tables miss some clones; where compared with another copy, unresolved V genes account for less than half of the shortfall, and the remainder is unexplained. V, J and clone size are those of that table, while D and trimming were read from the DNA. This sample gives about 160,000 clones in total; over 70% of them show up just once. The biggest ten clones account for 2.8% of the sample.

The data derive from a study of blood T cell repertoires in COVID-19 (dated by TCRdb to the early 2020s). Background for the entire study: Collaborator samples came from the United States, Italy and Spain and covered acute and convalescent phases of COVID-19. The prospective study material was composed of cDNA or gDNA derived from T cells, B-cell-depleted T cells, or PBMCs. The dataset comprised deeply sampled blood TCRbeta repertoires from subjects exposed to, actively infected with, or recovered from COVID-19. The repertoires were released in a freely available public database meant as a resource for research on the immune response to SARS-CoV-2. Samples came from the ongoing ImmuneRACE study (first 160 participants) plus 1,254 subjects from 6 global collaborators. A de-identified subject ID, COVID-19 status, age in years and sex were almost always included in the sample metadata. Where available, HLA class I and class II types were obtained from metadata supplied by the sample provider rather than from assay-based typing.

Whole blood was collected in K2EDTA tubes by collaborating institutions according to the institutions' own protocols. For TCRbeta analysis, collaborator samples were shipped as frozen whole blood, as isolated PBMCs, or as DNA extracted from either sample type. General study outcomes and caveats: The quantity of clinical and demographic metadata differed by source and by participant and was supplied without curation.

This TCR derives from a man between 65 and 80 years old with acute or convalescent COVID-19. The V gene is TRBV5-4 and the J gene is TRBJ1-1, with TRBD1 identical over 8 junction bases. Input material: peripheral blood. The nucleotide sequence reads as follows: TGTGCCAGCAGCCCCGGTGGACAGGGGAACACTGAAGCTTTCTTT. Translated, it gives CASSPGGQGNTEAFF.